The clone carrying this T cell receptor (beta chain) was recorded a few times. Its antigen is not identified. TCRdb re-called the 5' RACE reads through MiXCR, storing one row per CDR3 protein. There are 250,000 to 350,000 distinct CDR3 sequences in the sample; around 21% occur only once, and around 3.2% lies in the top ten. The sample belongs to a study of CD8 T cells in ankylosing spondylitis. Germline CDR1 reads DFQATT; CDR2 reads SNEGSKA (reference sequence). The V gene lost 6 bases and the J gene lost 5 bases, with 17 bases spanning the gap. This CDR3 is built from 14 residues. Points from the study as a whole: Seemingly distinctive of ankylosing spondylitis blood was a TCR beta motif formed by eight highly homologous variants. It was reported that disease-linked clones were significantly enriched in matched ankylosing spondylitis synovial fluid.

V usage is TRBV20-1 and J usage is TRBJ2-1, with D possibly TRBD1 on 6 matching bases. This TCR was sampled from a female donor with ankylosing spondylitis or in good health (not recorded which). Sample: blood, either unsorted or a sorted T cell fraction (not recorded which). The CDR3 bases are TGCAGTGCAGGGGGAGCCAGCGTCGACAATGAGCAGTTCTTC. Its protein product is CSAGGASVDNEQFF.